Below are 10 T cell receptor beta chains sequenced from a single sample in a study of T cells in Graves' hyperthyroidism and ophthalmopathy. The investigators amplified TCR beta CDR3 regions from RNA transcripts. With the HTBI primer set, the TCR CDR3 went through a first round of RT-PCR. TCRdb reprocessed the multiplex PCR reads via MiXCR and lists one record per CDR3 protein. The sample contains 300,000 to 400,000 distinct CDR3 sequences, roughly 23% of which appear only once. Material for sequencing was blood. All receptors derive from a woman aged 50 to 60 with Graves' hyperthyroidism.

This clonotype was observed many times. This chain links TRBV2 with TRBJ1-2, with 9 bases matching TRBD1. The CDR3 runs 17 residues. With 5 bases clipped from V and 0 bases from J, the junction kept 10 bases outside the gene matches. Germline CDR1 SNHLY, CDR2 FYNNEI. The CDR3 region is CASSSDRGGFANYGYTF. CDR3 coding DNA: TGTGCCAGCAGTTCGGACAGGGGAGGATTTGCTAACTATGGCTACACCTTC.

This clonotype has a handful of counts. The V and J genes are TRBV6-1 and TRBJ1-2, with 9 bases that match TRBD1. Germline loops: CDR1 MNHNS, CDR2 SASEGT. Losses at the gene ends were 6 bases for V and 8 bases for J; bases not matched to a gene: 7. CDR3 length: 13 residues. For the CDR3, the DNA is TGTGCCAGCAGCCGGGGACAGGGAGGCGGCTACACCTTC. Translation: CASSRGQGGGYTF.

This clonotype has at least ten counts. V usage is TRBV28 and J usage is TRBJ2-7; D unresolved. Trimming took off 3 bases at V and 3 bases at J, with 12 bases between the two ends. The CDR3 runs 14 residues. Looked up from germline, CDR1 is MDHEN and CDR2 is SYDVKM. The CDR3 here is CASSLSRSGYEQYF. The CDR3 DNA sequence: TGTGCCAGCAGTTTGTCTAGATCAGGCTACGAGCAGTACTTC.

This chain joins TRBV9 and TRBJ2-2; D call uncertain. CDR1 is SGDLS, CDR2 YYNGEE, per germline. The ends were cut back, 7 bases at V and 0 bases at J, with 16 bases in the middle. This CDR3 has 16 amino acids. DNA of the CDR3: TGTGCCAGCGGGCCTCTGGGCCGCACGAACACCGGGGAGCTGTTTTTT. It specifies CASGPLGRTNTGELFF. The full variable domain, rest sourced from reference TRBV9 and TRBJ2-2, is DSGVTQTPKHLITATGQRVTLRCSPRSGDLSVYWYQQSLDQGLQFLIQYYNGEERAKGNILERFSAQQFPDLHSELNLSSLELGDSALYFCASGPLGRTNTGELFFGEGSRLTVL.

This rearrangement joins TRBV29-1 to TRBJ2-1; D gene unclear. The V gene's germline CDR1 is SQVTM and CDR2 ANQGSEA. This CDR3 contains 11 residues. Deletions cut 6 bases from V and 4 bases from J, with 7 bases between. This chain's CDR3 is CSVTRYNEQFF. The CDR3, as DNA: TGCAGCGTCACGAGGTACAATGAGCAGTTCTTC.

This clonotype was detected ten times or more. The rearrangement links TRBV20-1 to TRBJ2-5; the D gene could be TRBD1 or TRBD2 (6 bases each). The CDR3 consists of 14 residues. CDR1 is DFQATT and CDR2 is SNEGSKA in the germline V gene (reference sequence). The V end lost 6 bases, the J end lost 4 bases, and 18 bases lay between the germline ends. The CDR3 DNA reads as TGCAGTGCGCCCGCCCCCGGGGGCCCAGAGACCCAGTACTTC. Translated, it gives CSAPAPGGPETQYF.

At least ten counts were recorded for this clonotype. V usage is TRBV2 and J usage is TRBJ2-2; tentatively, D is TRBD1 or TRBD2 (5 bases each). This CDR3 comprises 16 residues. Germline V CDR1 and CDR2: SNHLY, FYNNEI. V was cut by 6 bases and J by 0 bases, with 14 bases left in between. The CDR3 region has the DNA TGTGCCAGCAGAGGCACCGGGACGGCGAACACCGGGGAGCTGTTTTTT. Translated, it gives CASRGTGTANTGELFF. Variable domain in full (rest from reference TRBV2 and TRBJ2-2): EPEVTQTPSHQVTQMGQEVILRCVPISNHLYFYWYRQILGQKVEFLVSFYNNEISEKSEIFDDQFSVERPDGSNFTLKIRSTKLEDSAMYFCASRGTGTANTGELFFGEGSRLTVL.

The chain uses TRBV12-5 and TRBJ1-5; 7 nucleotides match TRBD1. The CDR3 loop spans 17 amino acids. CDR1 and CDR2 (germline): LGHNT, FRNRAP. The V gene end was trimmed by 4 bases and the J gene end by 3 bases; junction bases not matched to a gene: 12. Here the CDR3 DNA reads TGTGCTAGTGGTTCCCTCCCGGGACAGAGTTTCAATCAGCCCCAGCATTTT. It is translated as CASGSLPGQSFNQPQHF.

This clonotype was picked up a small number of times. A much more abundant neighbour one base away suggests this may be a read error. The genes are TRBV5-1 and TRBJ1-5; tentative D call: TRBD1 (5 bases). With 5 bases removed from V and 4 bases from J, the gap between germline ends came to 16 bases. Germline CDR1 reads SGHRS; CDR2 reads YFSETQ. This CDR3 spans 15 amino acids. CDR3 in DNA: TGCGCCAGCAGTGCGGGGGTCGGGTTGAATCAGCCCCAGCATTTT. This translates into CASSAGVGLNQPQHF.

This clonotype was detected only a few times. The rearrangement joins TRBV19 to TRBJ1-2; D remains ambiguous. This CDR3 contains 11 residues. The germline V gene encodes CDR1 LNHDA and CDR2 SQIVND (reference sequence). V was trimmed by 7 bases and J by 1 base, leaving 4 bases between them. The CDR3 spells CASIGNYGYTF. The CDR3 bases are TGTGCCAGTATCGGTAACTATGGCTACACCTTC.